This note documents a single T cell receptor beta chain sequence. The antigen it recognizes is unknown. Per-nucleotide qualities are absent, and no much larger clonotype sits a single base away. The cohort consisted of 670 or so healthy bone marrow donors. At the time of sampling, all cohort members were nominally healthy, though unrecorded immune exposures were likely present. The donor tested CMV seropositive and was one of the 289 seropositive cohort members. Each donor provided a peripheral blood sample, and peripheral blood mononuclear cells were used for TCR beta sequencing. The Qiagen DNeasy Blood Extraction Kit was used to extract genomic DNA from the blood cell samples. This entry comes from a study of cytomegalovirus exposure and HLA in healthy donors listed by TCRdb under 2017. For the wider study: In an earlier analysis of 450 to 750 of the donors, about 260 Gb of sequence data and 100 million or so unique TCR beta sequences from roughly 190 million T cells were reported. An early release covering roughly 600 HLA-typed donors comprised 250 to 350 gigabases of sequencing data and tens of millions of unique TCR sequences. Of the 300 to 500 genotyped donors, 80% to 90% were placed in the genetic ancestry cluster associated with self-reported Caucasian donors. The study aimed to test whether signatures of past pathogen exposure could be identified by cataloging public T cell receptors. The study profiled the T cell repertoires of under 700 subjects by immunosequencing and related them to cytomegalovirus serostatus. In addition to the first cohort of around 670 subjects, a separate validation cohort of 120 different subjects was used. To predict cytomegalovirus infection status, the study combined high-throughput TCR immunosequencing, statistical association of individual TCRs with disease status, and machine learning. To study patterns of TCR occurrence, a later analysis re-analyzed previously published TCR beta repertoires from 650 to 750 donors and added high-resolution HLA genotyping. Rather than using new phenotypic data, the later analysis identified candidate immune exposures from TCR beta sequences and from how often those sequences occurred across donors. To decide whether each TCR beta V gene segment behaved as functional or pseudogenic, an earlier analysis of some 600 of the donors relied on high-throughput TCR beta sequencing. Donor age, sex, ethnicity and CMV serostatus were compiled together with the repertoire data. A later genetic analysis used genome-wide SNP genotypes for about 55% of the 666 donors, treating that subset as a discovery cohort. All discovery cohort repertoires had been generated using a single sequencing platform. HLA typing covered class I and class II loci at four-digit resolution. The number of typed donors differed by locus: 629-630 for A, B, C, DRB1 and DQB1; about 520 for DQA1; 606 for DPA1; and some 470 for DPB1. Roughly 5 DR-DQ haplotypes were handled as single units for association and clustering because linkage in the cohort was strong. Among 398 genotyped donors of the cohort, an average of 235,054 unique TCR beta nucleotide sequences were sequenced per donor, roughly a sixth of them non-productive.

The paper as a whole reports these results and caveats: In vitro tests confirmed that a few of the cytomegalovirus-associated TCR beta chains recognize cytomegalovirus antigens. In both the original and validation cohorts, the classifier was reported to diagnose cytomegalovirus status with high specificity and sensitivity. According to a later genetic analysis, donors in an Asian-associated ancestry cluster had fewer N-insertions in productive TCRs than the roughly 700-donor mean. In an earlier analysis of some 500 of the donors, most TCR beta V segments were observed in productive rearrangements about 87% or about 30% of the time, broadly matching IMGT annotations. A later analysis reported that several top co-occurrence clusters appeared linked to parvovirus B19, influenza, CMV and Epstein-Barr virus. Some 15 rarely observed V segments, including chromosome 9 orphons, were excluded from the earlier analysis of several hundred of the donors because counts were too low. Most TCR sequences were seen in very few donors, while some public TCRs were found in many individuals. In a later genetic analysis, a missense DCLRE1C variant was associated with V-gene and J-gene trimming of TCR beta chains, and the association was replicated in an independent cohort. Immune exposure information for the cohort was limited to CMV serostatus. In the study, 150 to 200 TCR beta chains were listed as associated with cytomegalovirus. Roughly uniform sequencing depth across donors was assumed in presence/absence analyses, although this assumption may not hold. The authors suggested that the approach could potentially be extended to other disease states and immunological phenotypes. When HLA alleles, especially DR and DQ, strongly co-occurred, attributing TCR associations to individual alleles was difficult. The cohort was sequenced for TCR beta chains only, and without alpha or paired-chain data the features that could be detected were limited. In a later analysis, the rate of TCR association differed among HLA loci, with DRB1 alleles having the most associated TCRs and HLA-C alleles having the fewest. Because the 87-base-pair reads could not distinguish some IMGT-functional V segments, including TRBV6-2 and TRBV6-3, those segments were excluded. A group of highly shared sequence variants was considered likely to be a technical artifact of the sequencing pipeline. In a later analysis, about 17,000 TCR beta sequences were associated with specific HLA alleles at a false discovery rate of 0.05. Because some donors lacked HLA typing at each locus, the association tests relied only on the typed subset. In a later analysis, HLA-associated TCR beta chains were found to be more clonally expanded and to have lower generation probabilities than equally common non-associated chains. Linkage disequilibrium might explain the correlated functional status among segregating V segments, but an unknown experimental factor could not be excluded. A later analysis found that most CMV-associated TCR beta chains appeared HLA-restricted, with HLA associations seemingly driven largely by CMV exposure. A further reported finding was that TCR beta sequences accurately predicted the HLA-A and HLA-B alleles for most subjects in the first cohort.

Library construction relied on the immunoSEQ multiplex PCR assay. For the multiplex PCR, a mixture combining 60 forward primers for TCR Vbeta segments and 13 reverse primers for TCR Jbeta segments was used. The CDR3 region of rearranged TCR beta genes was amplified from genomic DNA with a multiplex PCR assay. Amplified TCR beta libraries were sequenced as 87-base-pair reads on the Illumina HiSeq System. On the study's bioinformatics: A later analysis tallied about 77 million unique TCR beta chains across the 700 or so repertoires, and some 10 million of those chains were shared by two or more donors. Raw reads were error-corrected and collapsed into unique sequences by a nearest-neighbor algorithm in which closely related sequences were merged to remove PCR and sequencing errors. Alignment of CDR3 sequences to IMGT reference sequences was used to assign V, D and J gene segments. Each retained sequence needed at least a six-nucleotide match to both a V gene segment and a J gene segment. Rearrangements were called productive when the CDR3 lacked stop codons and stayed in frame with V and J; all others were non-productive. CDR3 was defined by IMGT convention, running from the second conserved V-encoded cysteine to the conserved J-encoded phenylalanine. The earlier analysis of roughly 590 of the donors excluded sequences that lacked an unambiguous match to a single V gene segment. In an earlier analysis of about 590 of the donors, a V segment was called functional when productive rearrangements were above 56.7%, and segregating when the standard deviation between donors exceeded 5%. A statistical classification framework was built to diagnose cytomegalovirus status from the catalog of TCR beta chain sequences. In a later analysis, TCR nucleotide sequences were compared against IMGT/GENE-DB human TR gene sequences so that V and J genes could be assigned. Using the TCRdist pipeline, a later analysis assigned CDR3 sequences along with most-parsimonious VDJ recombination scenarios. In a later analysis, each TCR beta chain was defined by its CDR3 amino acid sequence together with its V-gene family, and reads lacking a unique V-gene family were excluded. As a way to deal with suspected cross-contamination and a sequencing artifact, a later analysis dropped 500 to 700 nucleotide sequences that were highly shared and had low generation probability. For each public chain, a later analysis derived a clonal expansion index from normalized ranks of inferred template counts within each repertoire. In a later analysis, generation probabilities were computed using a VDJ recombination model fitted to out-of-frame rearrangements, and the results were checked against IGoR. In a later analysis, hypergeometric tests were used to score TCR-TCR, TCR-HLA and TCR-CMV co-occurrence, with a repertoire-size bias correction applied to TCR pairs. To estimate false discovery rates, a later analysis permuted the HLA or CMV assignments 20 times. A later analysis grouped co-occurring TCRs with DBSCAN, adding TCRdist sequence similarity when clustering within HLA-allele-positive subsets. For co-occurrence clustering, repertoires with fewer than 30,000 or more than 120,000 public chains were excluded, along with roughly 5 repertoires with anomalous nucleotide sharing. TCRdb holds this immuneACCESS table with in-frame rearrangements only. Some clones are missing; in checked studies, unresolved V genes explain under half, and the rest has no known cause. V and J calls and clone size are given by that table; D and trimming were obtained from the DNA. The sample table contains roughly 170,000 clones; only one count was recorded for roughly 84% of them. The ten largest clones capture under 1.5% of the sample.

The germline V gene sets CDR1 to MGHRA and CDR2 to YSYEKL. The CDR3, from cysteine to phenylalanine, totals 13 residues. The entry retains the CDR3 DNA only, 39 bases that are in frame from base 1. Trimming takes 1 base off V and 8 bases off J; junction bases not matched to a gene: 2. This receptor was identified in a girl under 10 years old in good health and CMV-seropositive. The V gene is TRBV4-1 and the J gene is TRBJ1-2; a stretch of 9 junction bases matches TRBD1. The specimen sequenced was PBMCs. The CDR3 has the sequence CASSQGTGVGYTF. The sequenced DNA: TGCGCCAGCAGCCAAGGGACAGGGGTGGGCTACACCTTC.